These 16 T cell receptor beta chains originate from one sample sequenced in a study of control samples from healthy donors and cancer patients. Assay used: immunoSEQ multiplex PCR; TCRdb lists only in-frame clones, some missing. The data show approximately 90,000 clones, just over 90% seen once. The sequencing input was blood. The receptors stem from a woman in her thirties in good health.

V gene TRBV19 combines with J gene TRBJ1-5; maybe TRBD1 (5 bases). Trimming removed 3 bases from V and 0 bases from J, with 9 bases in between. The germline V gene encodes CDR1 LNHDA and CDR2 SQIVND (reference sequence). The CDR3 has 15 residues. The CDR3 nucleotides read TGTGCCAGTAGTATTATGACAGTTAGCAATCAGCCCCAGCATTTT. It specifies CASSIMTVSNQPQHF. The full variable domain, rest sourced from reference TRBV19 and TRBJ1-5, is DGGITQSPKYLFRKEGQNVTLSCEQNLNHDAMYWYRQDPGQGLRLIYYSQIVNDFQKGDIAEGYSVSREKKESFPLTVTSAQKNPTAFYLCASSIMTVSNQPQHFGDGTRLSIL.

The rearrangement joins TRBV7-8 to TRBJ2-1; possibly TRBD1 for D (5 bases). CDR3 length equals 17 residues. The V gene's germline CDR1 is SGHVS and CDR2 FQNEAQ. V was trimmed by 2 bases and J by 8 bases, leaving 22 bases between them. The CDR3, as DNA: TGTGCCAGCAGCTTACGACGAACAGGCCGGGCAAACGATGAGCAGTTCTTC. Translation gives CASSLRRTGRANDEQFF.

This clone was recorded only once. This chain links TRBV19 with TRBJ2-7, with D maybe TRBD2 (5 bases). V was shortened by 8 bases and J by 5 bases, with 16 bases between the two germline ends. CDR3 length: 13 amino acids. CDR1 is LNHDA, CDR2 SQIVND, per germline (reference sequence). CDR3 in amino acids: CASSGESGHEQYF. The CDR3 bases are TGTGCCAGTTCGGGTGAGAGCGGCCACGAGCAGTACTTC.

Here the CDR3 DNA reads TGTGCCAGCAGCGTAGGAGTAGGGCCCCAGGGTGGCTACACCTTC. It yields the protein CASSVGVGPQGGYTF. This chain joins TRBV9 and TRBJ1-2; possible D gene TRBD1, 5 bases. Germline CDR1 is SGDLS and CDR2 is YYNGEE. Trimming shortened V by 0 bases and J by 7 bases, and 16 bases separated the two germline ends. There are 15 residues in the CDR3.

This clone was found once. The chain is built from TRBV19 and TRBJ2-1; either TRBD1 or TRBD2 may fit D (6 bases each). V was clipped by 7 bases and J by 4 bases, with 17 bases between them. This CDR3 contains 15 residues. Germline assignment: CDR1 LNHDA and CDR2 SQIVND (reference sequence). CDR3 loop: CASTNRRGEYNEQFF. CDR3 nucleotides: TGTGCCAGTACCAATAGGAGGGGGGAGTACAATGAGCAGTTCTTC.

This rearrangement joins TRBV11-3 to TRBJ2-1; D tentatively fits TRBD1 or TRBD2 (6 bases each). Trimming shortened V by 2 bases and J by 5 bases, and 10 bases separated the two germline ends. The CDR3 spans 14 residues. Germline V CDR1 and CDR2: SGHNT, YENEEA. The CDR3 here is CASSLRGENNEQFF. The CDR3 DNA reads TGTGCCAGCAGCTTAAGGGGGGAGAACAATGAGCAGTTCTTC.

This clone has just a few counts. The chain is built from TRBV6-5 and TRBJ1-5; D is possibly TRBD1 (5 bases). Germline V CDR1 and CDR2: MNHEY, SVGAGI. The CDR3 consists of 14 residues. V was trimmed by 4 bases and J by 9 bases, leaving 16 bases between them. The CDR3 here is CASSFFREGRPQHF. DNA for the CDR3: TGTGCCAGCAGTTTTTTCCGGGAGGGGAGGCCCCAGCATTTT.

V gene TRBV11-2 combines with J gene TRBJ1-6, with TRBD1 identical over 10 bases. CDR1 is SGHAT and CDR2 is FQNNGV in the germline V gene. The CDR3 length is 17 residues. V lost 0 bases, J lost 9 bases, and 8 bases stayed unmatched. For the CDR3, the DNA is TGTGCCAGCAGCTTAGAGCGGGGACAGGGGAAAAGTTCACCCCTCCACTTT. Encoded protein: CASSLERGQGKSSPLHF.

The rearrangement joins TRBV7-9 to TRBJ2-5, with TRBD2 as a possible D gene (6 bases). The V end lost 4 bases, the J end lost 5 bases, and 14 bases lay between the germline ends. This CDR3 spans 14 amino acids. Germline-derived CDR1 and CDR2 are SEHNR and FQNEAQ (reference sequence). CDR3 residues: CASSYNGGAETQYF. In DNA, the CDR3 is TGTGCCAGCAGCTATAACGGGGGAGCTGAGACCCAGTACTTC.

The V gene is TRBV3-1 (or the pseudogene TRBV3-2), the J gene TRBJ2-1; TRBD2 matches at 8 bases. CDR3 length: 17 residues. Trimming removed 5 bases from V and 8 bases from J; junction bases left unmatched: 17. Germline V gene lookup returns CDR1 LGHDT and CDR2 YNNKEL (reference sequence). This CDR3 reads CASSKRILSGSTDEQFF. The CDR3 nucleotides are TGTGCCAGCAGCAAACGAATACTAAGCGGGAGTACTGATGAGCAGTTCTTC.

A single count supports this clone. The J gene is TRBJ1-2, the V gene TRBV11-3; the D gene is possibly TRBD1 (5 bases). CDR1 is SGHNT, CDR2 YENEEA, per germline. The V end was cut by 1 base, the J end by 2 bases, with 8 bases between. The CDR3 spans 14 residues. The CDR3 spells CASSLGQGNYGYTF. The DNA for the CDR3 is TGTGCCAGCAGCTTAGGGCAGGGAAACTATGGCTACACCTTC.

The chain uses TRBV5-5 and TRBJ1-5; D is uncertain. This CDR3 has 14 amino acids. With 4 bases removed from V and 7 bases from J, the gap between germline ends came to 15 bases. Germline values: CDR1 SGHKS, CDR2 YYEKEE (reference sequence). Written as DNA, the CDR3 is TGTGCCAGCAGCCCTCCCGGGTGGGGACAGCCCCAGCATTTT. Encoded protein: CASSPPGWGQPQHF. The whole variable domain, remainder taken from reference TRBV5-5 and TRBJ1-5, is DAGVTQSPTHLIKTRGQQVTLRCSPISGHKSVSWYQQVLGQGPQFIFQYYEKEERGRGNFPDRFSARQFPNYSSELNVNALLLGDSALYLCASSPPGWGQPQHFGDGTRLSIL.

The gene calls are TRBV6-5 and TRBJ2-1; D is unclear. The germline V and J ends were trimmed by 6 bases and 0 bases, with 12 bases remaining between them. Germline CDR1 reads MNHEY; CDR2 reads SVGAGI. The CDR3 consists of 15 residues. CDR3 bases: TGTGCCAGCAGCAAAAATACTGACTCCTACAATGAGCAGTTCTTC. Amino acids: CASSKNTDSYNEQFF.

The chain is built from TRBV5-1 and TRBJ2-7, with D possibly being TRBD2 (6 bases). Trimming stripped 4 bases from V and 5 bases from J, with 22 bases between. The CDR3 length is 16 residues. Per the germline V gene, CDR1 is SGHRS and CDR2 is YFSETQ. The DNA for the CDR3 is TGCGCCAGCAGCACTACCGGCAGAGGGACTCAAAACGAGCAGTACTTC. The encoded protein is CASSTTGRGTQNEQYF. Combining the CDR3 with reference TRBV5-1 and TRBJ2-7 gives the whole variable domain KAGVTQTPRYLIKTRGQQVTLSCSPISGHRSVSWYQQTPGQGLQFLFEYFSETQRNKGNFPGRFSGRQFSNSRSEMNVSTLELGDSALYLCASSTTGRGTQNEQYFGPGTRLTVT.

V and J are TRBV5-1 and TRBJ1-4; no firm D call. Germline values: CDR1 SGHRS, CDR2 YFSETQ. V lost 10 bases and J lost 4, with 8 bases in between. The CDR3 is made up of 11 amino acids. The CDR3 region has the DNA TGCGCCTTCGGAGGTAATGAAAAACTGTTTTTT. Its translation is CAFGGNEKLFF.

This chain uses TRBV9 with TRBJ2-2, with a weak D call TRBD2 (7 bases). Germline-derived CDR1 and CDR2 are SGDLS and YYNGEE. Trimming shortened V by 0 bases and J by 5 bases, and 11 bases separated the two germline ends. The CDR3 has 15 amino acids. CDR3 sequence reads: CASSVVGGPTGELFF. In DNA, the CDR3 is TGTGCCAGCAGCGTAGTCGGGGGGCCAACCGGGGAGCTGTTTTTT.